This T cell receptor (beta chain) was observed in a study of cytomegalovirus exposure and HLA in healthy donors. The study, taken as a whole, reports: Subsequent analysis showed first-cohort TCR clusters tending to co-occur in some 120 validation repertoires.

Here immunoSEQ multiplex PCR was the method, and the copy in TCRdb shows in-frame clones only, minus some. The data contain roughly 350,000 clones, roughly 90% of them seen just once; the ten biggest clones take up around 0.8%. CDR3 length: 14 amino acids. The germline gives CDR1 MNHNY, CDR2 SVGAGI (reference sequence). V trimming: 7 bases; J trimming: 5 bases; junction bases outside the gene matches: 7. Notes on this clone: Its antigen is still unknown.

This receptor was taken from a woman aged 18-29 years in good health and CMV-seronegative. The material sequenced was PBMCs. The chain uses TRBV6-6 and TRBJ1-5, with 8 bases lining up with TRBD1. The CDR3 is CASTETGADQPQHF. The DNA of the CDR3 is TGTGCCAGCACCGAGACAGGGGCCGATCAGCCCCAGCATTTT.